The 27 T cell receptor beta chains listed next were all sequenced from one sample in a study of T-cell reconstitution after alpha-beta-depleted transplantation in children. The TCRbeta library incorporated unique molecular identifiers. In TCRdb, the PCR reads were re-called with MiXCR into one record per CDR3 protein. The sample records about 580,000 distinct CDR3 sequences, roughly 24% being singletons. This material consisted of PBMCs, mostly from graft donor cells, taken 360 days after TCRalphabeta/CD19-depleted stem cell transplant. Every receptor here comes from a boy younger than two who had a stem cell transplant for acute myeloid leukemia, so the T cells may come from the graft donor.

This clonotype was seen many times. This chain connects TRBV20-1 to TRBJ2-7; possible D gene TRBD1, 6 bases. V shed 4 bases and J shed 3 bases, with 10 bases lying between them. CDR3 length: 12 amino acids. From germline, CDR1 is DFQATT and CDR2 SNEGSKA (reference sequence). DNA for the CDR3: TGCAGTGCTATAGGACAGCTCTACGAGCAGTACTTC. Translated: CSAIGQLYEQYF.

A few counts support this clonotype. J is TRBJ1-5 and V is TRBV20-1; D is undetermined. The CDR3 is 12 amino acids. CDR1 is DFQATT, CDR2 SNEGSKA, per germline (reference sequence). Trimming removed 1 base at V and 4 bases at J, with 5 bases between. Here the CDR3 reads CSARATNQPQHF. CDR3 in DNA: TGCAGTGCTAGAGCTACGAATCAGCCCCAGCATTTT.

At least ten counts were recorded for this clonotype. CDR3 sequence reads: CSARDFKLGAFF. The CDR3 DNA reads TGCAGTGCTAGAGATTTTAAGCTAGGAGCTTTCTTT. The chain links TRBV20-1 to TRBJ1-1, with D unresolved. The CDR3 is 12 amino acids. Trimming took 0 bases from V and 10 from J, leaving 12 bases between them. Germline-derived CDR1 and CDR2 are DFQATT and SNEGSKA (reference sequence).

The V gene is TRBV20-1, the J gene TRBJ2-1; either TRBD1 or TRBD2 may fit D (6 bases each). V lost 7 bases and J 1 base, leaving 11 bases between the germline ends. The CDR3 runs 13 residues. CDR1 DFQATT and CDR2 SNEGSKA come from the germline V gene (reference sequence). For the CDR3, the DNA is TGCAGTGTGGGGGGCCATTCCTACAATGAGCAGTTCTTC. This sequence encodes CSVGGHSYNEQFF.

This sequence joins TRBV25-1 and TRBJ2-5, with 8 bases fitting TRBD1. The CDR3 runs 16 residues. Germline-derived CDR1 and CDR2 are MGHDK and SYGVNS. J lost 2 bases, V lost 1 base, and 6 bases had no gene match. Here the CDR3 DNA reads TGTGCCAGCAGTGAATTCCCCGGGACAGGACAAGAGACCCAGTACTTC. Translation: CASSEFPGTGQETQYF.

The chain has TRBV29-1 and TRBJ1-5; D uncertain. Trimming stripped 6 bases from V and 4 bases from J, with 16 bases between. CDR1 is SQVTM, CDR2 ANQGSEA, per germline. This CDR3 spans 14 amino acids. The CDR3 DNA sequence: TGCAGCGTGGGAGCGACACAGAGAAATCAGCCCCAGCATTTT. Its protein is CSVGATQRNQPQHF.

The chain uses TRBV5-4 and TRBJ2-1, with TRBD1 matching over 7 bases. The CDR3 is made up of 17 amino acids. CDR1 is SGHNT, CDR2 YYREEE, per germline (reference sequence). With 4 bases clipped from V and 7 bases from J, the junction kept 17 bases outside the gene matches. The CDR3 DNA follows: TGTGCCAGCAGCCGCCTGGTGCCGGGACAGTTACGAAATGAGCAGTTCTTC. Amino acids: CASSRLVPGQLRNEQFF.

Here the CDR3 reads CASSSIIPEAYEQYF. CDR3 DNA: TGTGCCAGCAGTTCGATCATCCCCGAGGCCTACGAGCAGTACTTC. The V gene is TRBV6-2 or TRBV6-3, the J gene TRBJ2-7; D remains unclear. V was shortened by 4 bases and J by 2 bases, with 15 bases between the two germline ends. Germline assignment: CDR1 MNHEY and CDR2 SVGEGT. The CDR3 has 15 amino acids.

This clonotype was seen many times. CDR3 loop: CASSFSGDSNQPQHF. The DNA for the CDR3 is TGTGCCAGCAGCTTTTCGGGAGATAGCAATCAGCCCCAGCATTTT. J is TRBJ1-5 and V is TRBV7-2; D unclear. V was trimmed by 3 bases and J by 0 bases, leaving 9 bases between them. This CDR3 has 15 amino acids. CDR1 and CDR2 from the germline V gene are SGHTA and FQGNSA.

There are many counts of this clonotype. V is TRBV7-3 and J is TRBJ2-1; 11 bases align to TRBD1. The germline CDR1 and CDR2 sequences are SGHTA and FQGTGA. This CDR3 is 16 amino acids long. Trimming removed 4 bases from V and 4 bases from J; junction bases left unmatched: 6. CDR3 sequence reads: CASSSRGTGGYNEQFF. The CDR3, as DNA: TGTGCCAGCAGCTCCCGGGGGACAGGGGGTTACAATGAGCAGTTCTTC.

This clonotype was observed a few times. The gene calls are TRBV4-1 and TRBJ2-2, with a tentative D call TRBD2 (6 bases). Germline loops: CDR1 MGHRA, CDR2 YSYEKL. The CDR3 spans 18 residues. The V end lost 4 bases, the J end lost 5 bases, and 23 bases lay between the germline ends. CDR3 region: CASSPGRGRILGTGELFF. The CDR3 nucleotides read TGCGCCAGCAGCCCCGGGAGAGGGAGGATACTAGGAACCGGGGAGCTGTTTTTT.

The CDR3 sequence: CASTPWITQETQYF. The CDR3 DNA reads TGTGCCAGCACCCCATGGATCACACAAGAGACCCAGTACTTC. The chain employs TRBV28 and TRBJ2-5; D unclear. The V gene lost 7 bases and the J gene lost 2 bases, with 14 bases spanning the gap. The germline gives CDR1 MDHEN, CDR2 SYDVKM. CDR3 length: 14 residues. Full variable domain (remainder filled in from reference TRBV28 and TRBJ2-5): DVKVTQSSRYLVKRTGEKVFLECVQDMDHENMFWYRQDPGLGLRLIYFSYDVKMKEKGDIPEGYSVSREKKERFSLILESASTNQTSMYLCASTPWITQETQYFGPGTRLLVL.

The chain employs TRBV5-1 and TRBJ2-2; D remains unclear. This CDR3 spans 14 amino acids. V was trimmed by 5 bases and J by 1 base, leaving 9 bases between them. The V gene's germline CDR1 is SGHRS and CDR2 YFSETQ. This chain's CDR3 is CASRATLNTGELFF. CDR3 DNA: TGCGCCAGCAGGGCAACCCTGAACACCGGGGAGCTGTTTTTT.

The table lists this clonotype with a few counts. The gene calls are TRBV5-5 and TRBJ2-1; no clear D gene. V was pared by 0 bases and J by 6 bases, with 10 bases between. The CDR3 runs 14 residues. Germline values: CDR1 SGHKS, CDR2 YYEKEE (reference sequence). The CDR3 nucleotides are TGTGCCAGCAGCTTGGTAGCTACCATCAATGAGCAGTTCTTC. Its translation: CASSLVATINEQFF.

The sample holds many counts of this clonotype. DNA of the CDR3: TGTGCCAGCAGTTCCCAGCTAGCGGGGGGGCGTAATGAGCAGTTCTTC. Its translation: CASSSQLAGGRNEQFF. The chain uses TRBV12-3 or TRBV12-4 and TRBJ2-1; 12 nucleotides align to TRBD2. The CDR3 runs 16 residues. V was pared by 4 bases and J by 7 bases, with 8 bases of the junction left unmatched.

The chain uses TRBV3-1 and TRBJ2-5, with 10 positions matching TRBD2. This CDR3 region has 16 residues. Trimming at V came to 1 base and at J to 2 bases, leaving 4 bases not matched to a gene. The germline CDR1 and CDR2 sequences are LGHDT and YNNKEL (reference sequence). CDR3 bases: TGTGCCAGCAGCCAAGTGGCTAGCGGGGGTCAAGAGACCCAGTACTTC. Protein: CASSQVASGGQETQYF.

The chain couples TRBV7-9 to TRBJ2-2; perhaps D is TRBD1 or TRBD2 (5 bases each). There are 14 residues in the CDR3. The V end was cut by 8 bases, the J end by 5 bases, with 15 bases between. Germline CDR1 reads SEHNR; CDR2 reads FQNEAQ (reference sequence). As DNA, the CDR3 is TGTGCCAGCGTCCAGGGAGCATGGACCGGGGAGCTGTTTTTT. It translates to CASVQGAWTGELFF. Looking up the rest from reference TRBV7-9 and TRBJ2-2 gives the full variable domain: DTGVSQNPRHKITKRGQNVTFRCDPISEHNRLYWYRQTLGQGPEFLTYFQNEAQLEKSRLLSDRFSAERPKGSFSTLEIQRTEQGDSAMYLCASVQGAWTGELFFGEGSRLTVL.

V usage is TRBV12-3 or TRBV12-4 and J usage is TRBJ1-6; D is uncertain. The germline V and J ends were trimmed by 5 bases and 8 bases, with 13 bases remaining between them. This CDR3 contains 14 residues. DNA for the CDR3: TGTGCCAGCAGTCGTCAGAGCTCGGATTCACCCCTCCACTTT. This gives the protein CASSRQSSDSPLHF.

In this sample, this clonotype turned up a few times. This chain links TRBV7-9 with TRBJ2-3; D is possibly TRBD2 (5 bases). The CDR3 covers 15 residues. Per the germline V gene, CDR1 is SEHNR and CDR2 is FQNEAQ (reference sequence). V shed 6 bases and J shed 0 bases, with 13 bases lying between them. DNA of the CDR3: TGTGCCAGCAGTTACGGGGTAACTAGCACAGATACGCAGTATTTT. It translates to CASSYGVTSTDTQYF.

This clonotype was detected only a few times. This chain links TRBV20-1 with TRBJ1-4; D uncertain. The CDR3 has 13 residues. Trimming took off 3 bases at V and 5 bases at J, with 10 bases between the two ends. Germline CDR1 reads DFQATT; CDR2 reads SNEGSKA (reference sequence). CDR3: CSARTPLNEKLFF. The CDR3 bases are TGCAGTGCTAGGACACCACTCAATGAAAAACTGTTTTTT.

To note about this clonotype: A much larger clone sits a single nucleotide away, making a read error possible. Here the CDR3 reads CASSPSPRDIEQFF. The CDR3 DNA reads as TGTGCCAGCAGCCCCTCCCCGCGGGACATTGAGCAGTTCTTC. The J gene is TRBJ2-1, the V gene TRBV7-3, with D possibly being TRBD1 or TRBD2 (6 bases each). Trimming stripped 5 bases from V and 9 bases from J, with 17 bases between. Germline-derived CDR1 and CDR2 are SGHTA and FQGTGA. CDR3 length: 14 residues.

This rearrangement joins TRBV20-1 to TRBJ2-3, with unresolved D. The CDR3 totals 14 residues. Trimming removed 4 bases at V and 2 bases at J, with 13 bases between. Germline V gene data show CDR1 as DFQATT and CDR2 as SNEGSKA (reference sequence). This CDR3 reads CSATADDLTDTQYF. CDR3 coding DNA: TGCAGTGCTACAGCCGACGACCTCACAGATACGCAGTATTTT.

The J gene is TRBJ1-2, the V gene TRBV7-8; D gene uncertain. Germline assignment: CDR1 SGHVS and CDR2 FQNEAQ. This CDR3 is 11 amino acids long. The V end lost 4 bases, the J end lost 7 bases, and 7 bases lay between the germline ends. Here the CDR3 DNA reads TGTGCCAGCAGCTCGCCGGGTGGCTACACCTTC. Protein product: CASSSPGGYTF.

This clonotype was recorded many times. The chain uses TRBV6-5 and TRBJ1-4; tentative D call: TRBD1 (5 bases). This CDR3 has 15 amino acids. From germline, CDR1 is MNHEY and CDR2 SVGAGI. V lost 0 bases, J lost 8 bases, and 13 bases lay in between. The CDR3 loop reads CASSYSRGGEEKLFF. Written as DNA, the CDR3 is TGTGCCAGCAGTTACTCGAGGGGAGGGGAGGAAAAACTGTTTTTT.

This chain joins TRBV7-9 and TRBJ1-1; D not certain. The V gene's germline CDR1 is SEHNR and CDR2 FQNEAQ (reference sequence). The CDR3 is 15 amino acids. Between the trimmed V and J ends, which lost 0 bases and 5 bases, there was a span of 13 bases. Here the CDR3 DNA reads TGTGCCAGCAGCTTAGCTTCCGGGATTGGGACTGAAGCTTTCTTT. It encodes CASSLASGIGTEAFF.

This clonotype has just a few counts. The chain employs TRBV3-1 and TRBJ2-7; 10 bases map to TRBD1. Germline assignment: CDR1 LGHDT and CDR2 YNNKEL (reference sequence). The V gene end was trimmed by 3 bases and the J gene end by 4 bases; junction bases not matched to a gene: 15. This CDR3 comprises 18 residues. This CDR3 reads CASSQGDRGQYTAYEQYF. Here the CDR3 DNA reads TGTGCCAGCAGCCAGGGCGACAGGGGGCAATACACGGCGTACGAGCAGTACTTC.

The table lists this clonotype with many counts. V gene TRBV10-3 combines with J gene TRBJ2-1, with D perhaps matching TRBD1 (6 bases). The CDR3 runs 14 residues. The germline gives CDR1 ENHRY, CDR2 SYGVKD. The germline V and J ends were trimmed by 4 bases and 6 bases, with 13 bases remaining between them. CDR3: CAISGYRATNEQFF. CDR3 in DNA: TGTGCCATCAGTGGATACAGGGCCACCAATGAGCAGTTCTTC.